This TCR beta chain was identified during a study of cytomegalovirus exposure and HLA in healthy donors. Whole-study context: The Caucasian-associated ancestry cluster contained about four fifths of the approximately 390 genotyped donors. Study outcomes and limitations: For TCR beta chains, V- and J-gene trimming was later linked to a missense DCLRE1C variant. Reports showed the classifier diagnosing cytomegalovirus status with high specificity and sensitivity.

The germline gives CDR1 MNHEY, CDR2 SVGAGI. V was pared by 6 bases and J by 3 bases, with 6 bases between. CDR3 length equals 11 residues. In the case of this clone: Its specificity is not known.

The study ran its PCR with 60 Vbeta and 13 Jbeta primers. Assay: immunoSEQ multiplex PCR; the TCRdb copy retains only in-frame clones and omits some. The table includes approximately 130,000 clones, almost 85% detected once. The sequenced material came from PBMCs. The J gene is TRBJ2-7, the V gene TRBV6-5, with D tentatively TRBD1 (6 bases). The source is a woman between 18 and 30 years old in good health and CMV-seronegative. The CDR3 bases are TGTGCCAGCAGGACAGGCTACGAGCAGTACTTC. It specifies CASRTGYEQYF.